The 25 T cell receptor beta chains in this list originate from one sample, sequenced in a study of low-dose radiotherapy and immunotherapy resistance in tumors. The sample's time point: after trial treatment. The treatment is: LDRT plus nivolumab, ipilimumab, low-dose cyclophosphamide and aspirin (RACIN trial). First-strand cDNA relied on TRAV- and TRBV-specific primers spanning alpha and beta chains. TCR amplification ran approximately 20 PCR cycles using constant-region and V-primer adapter primers. TCRdb ran MiXCR on the reads and lists one entry per CDR3 protein. The sample carries about 58,000 distinct CDR3 sequences, less than 30% recorded once. The input for sequencing was PBMCs, taken after low-dose radiotherapy plus immunotherapy. The receptors come from a male donor with prostate cancer.

This clonotype was seen repeatedly, ten times or more. The rearrangement joins TRBV5-6 to TRBJ2-3, with 15 bases lining up with TRBD2. The germline gives CDR1 SGHDT, CDR2 YYEEEE. The CDR3 totals 16 residues. The trim removed 6 bases at V and 6 bases at J, leaving 8 bases unmatched. CDR3 sequence: CASTPGLAGGPDTQYF. The CDR3 DNA sequence: TGTGCCAGCACCCCAGGACTAGCGGGAGGGCCGGATACGCAGTATTTT.

Ten or more counts support this clonotype. The chain has TRBV5-1 and TRBJ2-7, with D possibly matching TRBD1 (6 bases). The length of the CDR3 is 13 residues. CDR1 and CDR2 from the germline V gene are SGHRS and YFSETQ. Trimming stripped 10 bases from V and 0 bases from J, with 14 bases between. CDR3 sequence reads: CASCRDTSYEQYF. The CDR3 region has the DNA TGCGCCTCTTGCCGGGACACCTCCTACGAGCAGTACTTC.

This clonotype was seen many times. The chain has TRBV6-2 or TRBV6-3 and TRBJ2-5; 9 positions match TRBD1. V lost 6 bases to trimming and J lost 4 bases; unmatched junction nucleotides: 9. Germline lookup yields CDR1 MNHEY and CDR2 SVGEGT. The CDR3 contains 15 residues. The CDR3 is CASSDTGGRGETQYF. The CDR3, as DNA: TGTGCCAGCAGCGATACAGGGGGCCGGGGAGAGACCCAGTACTTC.

To note about this clonotype: It is likely a read error: a sequence one base away is far more abundant. The rearrangement joins TRBV28 to TRBJ2-1; 7 nucleotides match TRBD1. The CDR3 has 16 amino acids. Unmatched junction bases numbered 15, after V lost 3 bases and J lost 10 bases. Germline V gene sequence: CDR1 MDHEN, CDR2 SYDVKM. The CDR3 nucleotides read TGTGCCAGCAGTTTTTATTCGGGACAGACCTCCTACGAGCAGTTCTTC. Its protein product is CASSFYSGQTSYEQFF.

The rearrangement links TRBV6-2 or TRBV6-3 to TRBJ2-7; 12 positions match TRBD2. V was pared by 6 bases and J by 4 bases, with 10 bases of the junction left unmatched. CDR1 and CDR2 from the germline V gene are MNHEY and SVGEGT. This CDR3 is built from 16 residues. The CDR3 spells CASRNLLAGGPYEQYF. CDR3 nucleotides: TGTGCCAGCAGGAACCTCCTAGCGGGAGGGCCGTACGAGCAGTACTTC.

Many counts were recorded for this clonotype. This chain joins TRBV7-2 and TRBJ2-7; 11 nucleotides agree with TRBD1. CDR3 length equals 15 residues. CDR1 and CDR2 (germline): SGHTA, FQGNSA. Trimming removed 0 bases from V and 6 bases from J; junction bases left unmatched: 4. This CDR3 is CASSLAQDRGREQYF. CDR3 nucleotides: TGTGCCAGCAGCTTAGCGCAGGACAGGGGGCGCGAGCAGTACTTC. Looking up the rest from reference TRBV7-2 and TRBJ2-7 gives the full variable domain: GAGVSQSPSNKVTEKGKDVELRCDPISGHTALYWYRQSLGQGLEFLIYFQGNSAPDKSGLPSDRFSAERTGGSVSTLTIQRTQQEDSAVYLCASSLAQDRGREQYFGPGTRLTVT.

This clonotype was seen many times. This chain uses TRBV28 with TRBJ2-7, with D hard to call. Germline V CDR1 and CDR2: MDHEN, SYDVKM. Trimming removed 5 bases from V and 5 bases from J, with 22 bases in between. The CDR3 spans 16 residues. This CDR3 reads CASSTPLRTVSDEQYF. The CDR3, as DNA: TGTGCCAGCAGTACCCCTCTTAGAACAGTTTCCGACGAGCAGTACTTC.

This clonotype is labeled as medium-sized. The genes are TRBV28 and TRBJ2-1; D not certain. Germline CDR1 is MDHEN and CDR2 is SYDVKM. The CDR3 has 12 residues. This chain's CDR3 is CATSPGLLEQFF. The CDR3 DNA follows: TGTGCGACCTCCCCCGGGCTTCTTGAGCAGTTCTTC.

This clonotype was observed many times. V and J are TRBV6-2 or TRBV6-3 and TRBJ2-7; 12 nucleotides line up with TRBD2. Germline assignment: CDR1 MNHEY and CDR2 SVGEGT. CDR3 size: 14 residues. The junction had 7 bases not matched to a gene; V was cut back by 7 bases and J by 6 bases. The CDR3: CASILAGGSGEQYF. CDR3 nucleotide sequence: TGTGCCAGCATCCTAGCGGGAGGGTCCGGCGAGCAGTACTTC.

This clonotype was counted at least ten times. V is TRBV5-5 and J is TRBJ2-3; tentatively, D is TRBD2 (6 bases). The length of the CDR3 is 13 residues. The V end was cut by 4 bases, the J end by 3 bases, with 9 bases between. Looked up from germline, CDR1 is SGHKS and CDR2 is YYEKEE (reference sequence). The CDR3 loop is CASSQGGTDTQYF. DNA for the CDR3: TGTGCCAGCAGCCAGGGAGGAACAGATACGCAGTATTTT.

A word on this clonotype: Given a much more abundant clone one base away, this may be a read error. The genes are TRBV3-1 and TRBJ2-1; a weak D match, TRBD2 (6 bases). Germline values: CDR1 LGHDT, CDR2 YNNKEL (reference sequence). V lost 5 bases to trimming and J lost 0 bases, with 8 bases between them. The CDR3 is 14 amino acids. The CDR3 bases are TGTGCCAGCAGCTCGACTAGCTCCTACAATGAGCAGTTCTTC. Residues: CASSSTSSYNEQFF.

A remark on this clonotype: It differs at one base from a far larger clone, so likely a read error. The V call is TRBV19, the J call TRBJ2-4; unclear D gene. Trimming removed 4 bases from V and 13 bases from J, with 26 bases in between. Per germline, CDR1 LNHDA and CDR2 SQIVND (reference sequence). The length of the CDR3 is 16 residues. The CDR3 region is CASSTFESRVGNEQYF. For the CDR3, the DNA is TGTGCCAGTAGTACCTTTGAGAGTCGGGTGGGCAATGAGCAGTACTTC.

V gene TRBV29-1 combines with J gene TRBJ2-4, with a weak D call TRBD1 (6 bases). Deletions cut 7 bases from V and 5 bases from J, with 21 bases between. CDR3 length: 15 amino acids. The germline CDR1 and CDR2 sequences are SQVTM and ANQGSEA. The CDR3 DNA reads as TGCAGCGGGGGCGAGGGGGTGGGTGGTCAAAACATTCAGTACTTC. Amino acids: CSGGEGVGGQNIQYF.

A few counts support this clonotype. This chain joins TRBV6-2 or TRBV6-3 and TRBJ2-1, with 14 positions matching TRBD2. The length of the CDR3 is 17 residues. Losses at the gene ends were 5 bases for V and 7 bases for J; bases not matched to a gene: 10. Germline lookup yields CDR1 MNHEY and CDR2 SVGEGT. CDR3 sequence (DNA): TGTGCCAGCAGTAACCCGGGACTAGCGGGAGTTGGAAATGAGCAGTTCTTC. It specifies CASSNPGLAGVGNEQFF.

Details on this clonotype: This likely traces to a read error, being one base from a far larger clone. The chain has TRBV6-8 and TRBJ1-2; maybe TRBD1 (6 bases). V was cut by 7 bases and J by 0 bases, with 12 bases left in between. This CDR3 contains 14 residues. Germline V gene sequence: CDR1 MNHGY, CDR2 SAAAGT. The CDR3 nucleotides read TGTGCCAGCAAGGGGGGATTAGCTAACTATGGCTACACCTTC. It specifies CASKGGLANYGYTF.

This clonotype came up once. The chain is built from TRBV6-2 or TRBV6-3 and TRBJ2-1; D unclear. In germline, CDR1 is MNHEY, CDR2 SVGEGT. V lost 5 bases, J lost 8 bases, and 16 bases lay in between. This CDR3 is built from 14 residues. The CDR3 loop is CASSVRTDLDEQFF. The CDR3, as DNA: TGTGCCAGCAGTGTTCGGACCGACCTCGATGAGCAGTTCTTC.

At least ten counts were recorded for this clonotype. This rearrangement joins TRBV15 to TRBJ2-3, with 13 nucleotides matching TRBD2. CDR1 is LNHNV, CDR2 YYDKDF, per germline (reference sequence). V lost 8 bases and J lost 2; bases outside the gene matches: 7. The CDR3 is 16 amino acids. CDR3 DNA sequence: TGTGCCACCCGCCGACTAGCGGGGGGATTCACAGATACGCAGTATTTT. Its translation: CATRRLAGGFTDTQYF.

This clonotype was counted many times. The genes are TRBV7-8 and TRBJ1-5; no clear D gene. V lost 5 bases and J 0 bases, leaving 5 bases between the germline ends. Looked up from germline, CDR1 is SGHVS and CDR2 is FQNEAQ. This CDR3 has 13 amino acids. CDR3 sequence: CASSPNSNQPQHF. CDR3 nucleotide sequence: TGTGCCAGCAGCCCTAATAGCAATCAGCCCCAGCATTTT.

This clonotype was picked up many times. V usage is TRBV20-1 and J usage is TRBJ2-7; possible D gene TRBD1, 6 bases. The V gene's germline CDR1 is DFQATT and CDR2 SNEGSKA (reference sequence). Trimming shortened V by 0 bases and J by 1 base, and 13 bases separated the two germline ends. The CDR3 totals 15 residues. The CDR3: CSARDKGERSYEQYF. The CDR3 region has the DNA TGCAGTGCTAGAGATAAGGGGGAGCGATCCTACGAGCAGTACTTC.

As regards this clonotype: Because the CDR3's place on the DNA is in doubt, the DNA is left out and the CDR3 is given as listed by TCRdb. This CDR3 is CASSVGTATGELFFF. The chain combines TRBV13 with TRBJ2-2; the D call of TRBD1 is as the table states it, not checked on the DNA. Germline-derived CDR1 and CDR2 are PRHDT and FYEKMQ (reference sequence). With termini counted, the CDR3 has 15 amino acids.

In this sample, this clonotype turned up many times. The rearrangement joins TRBV6-2 or TRBV6-3 to TRBJ2-1, with D perhaps TRBD2 (6 bases). This CDR3 contains 15 residues. The V end lost 6 bases, the J end lost 1 base, and 13 bases lay between the germline ends. Per germline, CDR1 MNHEY and CDR2 SVGEGT. The CDR3 DNA reads as TGTGCCAGCAGCAGGGCTAGCGAATCCTACAATGAGCAGTTCTTC. Its translation is CASSRASESYNEQFF.

V and J are TRBV7-2 and TRBJ2-7, with D possibly TRBD2 on 7 matching bases. Germline V gene lookup returns CDR1 SGHTA and CDR2 FQGNSA. The germline V and J ends were trimmed by 5 bases and 3 bases, with 14 bases remaining between them. The CDR3 totals 14 residues. In DNA form, the CDR3 reads TGTGCCAGCAGCCAGTGGGGGGGCTTCTACGAGCAGTACTTC. Translated, it gives CASSQWGGFYEQYF.

This clonotype was observed at least ten times. This CDR3 is CASSVGGEVGGYTF. CDR3 DNA sequence: TGTGCCAGCAGTGTTGGGGGCGAGGTCGGAGGCTACACCTTC. V is TRBV2 and J is TRBJ1-2, with D possibly TRBD1 on 6 matching bases. The CDR3 totals 14 residues. CDR1 is SNHLY, CDR2 FYNNEI, per germline. Trimming removed 4 bases from V and 8 bases from J, with 17 bases in between.

This clonotype occurred many times. The chain is built from TRBV5-4 and TRBJ2-1; D gene uncertain. Trimming shortened V by 2 bases and J by 0 bases, and 9 bases separated the two germline ends. Germline V gene data show CDR1 as SGHNT and CDR2 as YYREEE (reference sequence). CDR3 length: 15 residues. The CDR3 nucleotides are TGTGCCAGCAGCTTTGGGATCAGCTCCTACAATGAGCAGTTCTTC. It codes for CASSFGISSYNEQFF. The whole variable domain, remainder taken from reference TRBV5-4 and TRBJ2-1, is ETGVTQSPTHLIKTRGQQVTLRCSSQSGHNTVSWYQQALGQGPQFIFQYYREEENGRGNFPPRFSGLQFPNYSSELNVNALELDDSALYLCASSFGISSYNEQFFGPGTRLTVL.

This clonotype was picked up many times. This sequence joins TRBV30 and TRBJ2-1, with D hard to call. This CDR3 spans 11 amino acids. V lost 3 bases and J 8 bases, leaving 8 bases between the germline ends. From germline, CDR1 is GTSNPN and CDR2 SVGIG (reference sequence). The CDR3: CAWSLKDEQFF. CDR3 DNA: TGTGCCTGGAGCCTAAAAGATGAGCAGTTCTTC.